This TCR beta chain comes out of a study of blood T cell repertoires in COVID-19. The overall study: Samples came from the United States, Italy and Spain, spanning acute and convalescent COVID-19. The cDNA or gDNA used as material had been derived from T cells, B-cell-depleted T cells, or PBMCs.

Data came from immunoSEQ multiplex PCR; TCRdb stores just in-frame clones and leaves some out. Seen here are some 45,000 clones, about 85% observed once, and the top ten hold around 31%. In germline, CDR1 is MDHEN, CDR2 SYDVKM. Between the trimmed V and J ends, which lost 4 bases and 0 bases, there was a span of 13 bases. The CDR3 contains 15 residues. The source of this sequence is an elderly woman with acute or convalescent COVID-19. The V call is TRBV28, the J call TRBJ2-7, with a weak D call TRBD1 (6 bases). Sequenced: peripheral blood. This chain's CDR3 is CASSSQGFSSYEQYF. The CDR3 region has the DNA TGTGCCAGCAGTTCACAGGGCTTCAGCTCCTACGAGCAGTACTTC.